This is a list of T cell receptor beta chains from one sample in a study of vaccination effects on CD4 cells after COVID-19. These TCRs are of unknown antigen specificity. Sequencing was performed with immunoSEQ multiplex PCR; in TCRdb, only in-frame clones are kept and a portion is missing. The sample lists 55,000 to 70,000 clones; 75% to 85% were seen once. This specimen was CD4+ T cells from PBMCs cultured with HCoV-229E spike peptides, taken before COVID-19 vaccination. The receptors were gathered from a human donor who received a COVID-19 vaccine. Both conserved end residues are trimmed from each CDR3. Fields, in order: V gene, D gene, CDR3 protein. A D gene is named only where the DNA matches it firmly.

V: TRBV5-1; D: TRBD2; CDR3: ASSSGTSGGFQY
V: TRBV6-1; D: TRBD1; CDR3: ASRNDRGTKETQY
V: TRBV5-6; D: TRBD1; CDR3: ASSLFRPGQGHTEAF
V: TRBV10-3; D: .; CDR3: AISADTRNTEAF
V: TRBV6-1; D: TRBD1; CDR3: ASSEMWGQGQTDTQY
V: TRBV6-2/TRBV6-3; D: .; CDR3: ASSPRNQPQH
V: TRBV28; D: TRBD1; CDR3: ASGPQGQGRSGANVLT
V: TRBV14; D: TRBD1; CDR3: ASSLWGQQETQY
V: TRBV28; D: TRBD1; CDR3: ASREGQSVGGYT
V: TRBV19; D: .; CDR3: ASSTPSGSAETQY
V: TRBV19; D: TRBD1; CDR3: ASSTSRTGANYGYT
V: TRBV5-4; D: .; CDR3: ASSLGPGNTQY
V: TRBV7-9; D: .; CDR3: ASSSLGGGANEKLF
V: TRBV5-1; D: .; CDR3: ASSSPKSGANVLT
V: TRBV18; D: .; CDR3: ASSPRAGGANVLT
V: TRBV18; D: .; CDR3: ASSPQPQRIQETQY
V: TRBV19; D: .; CDR3: ASRPDSYSGEKLF
V: TRBV27; D: TRBD2; CDR3: ASSFLAGGTLSYNEQF
V: TRBV5-1; D: TRBD2; CDR3: ASSFSGDSTDTQY
V: TRBV5-1; D: .; CDR3: ASSLSISSEAF
V: TRBV7-3; D: .; CDR3: ASSLSSVGSQETQY
V: TRBV9; D: TRBD2; CDR3: ASSPWTSGGSYNEQF
V: TRBV12-3/TRBV12-4; D: .; CDR3: ASSLAGAEAF
V: TRBV27; D: TRBD1; CDR3: ASTSGGSSYNEQF
V: TRBV6-5; D: .; CDR3: ASSLTGSGNQPQH
V: TRBV19; D: .; CDR3: ASSVTWDGEEKLF
V: TRBV5-1; D: .; CDR3: ASSHTDSLSNQPQH
V: TRBV6-1; D: .; CDR3: ASSEAGPQPQH
V: TRBV7-2; D: .; CDR3: ASSLFEDSPLH
V: TRBV12-3/TRBV12-4; D: .; CDR3: ASSPSPLGELF
V: TRBV3-1/TRBV3-2; D: TRBD1; CDR3: ASRKRDREEDTQY
V: TRBV6-5; D: .; CDR3: ASSRTIMNTEAF
V: TRBV11-2; D: TRBD2; CDR3: ASSFTRGGQETQY
V: TRBV6-5; D: .; CDR3: ASRGGAAGEETQY
V: TRBV5-8; D: .; CDR3: ASSSKGGQDPETQY
V: TRBV19; D: TRBD1; CDR3: ASRRDRGSYNEQF
V: TRBV21-1; D: .; CDR3: ASSKAGDGQGALLPLYGYT
V: TRBV5-1; D: TRBD1; CDR3: ASSFWDSYGYT
V: TRBV6-4; D: .; CDR3: ASRQGPFQPQH
V: TRBV28; D: .; CDR3: ASSRTGRVGIQY
V: TRBV29-1; D: .; CDR3: SVAAGSFTEAF
V: TRBV19; D: .; CDR3: ASSRTATNEKLF
V: TRBV9; D: .; CDR3: ASSPREGALRMNEQF
V: TRBV7-8; D: TRBD2; CDR3: ASSPLAGEPSNTGELF
V: TRBV6-5; D: .; CDR3: ASSYSPTGYNSPLH